The 32 T cell receptor beta chains in this list originate from one sample, sequenced in a study of a mutant IDH1 vaccine in newly diagnosed glioma. Time point described: baseline, week 1 (first vaccination visit). The treatment: pre-vaccination baseline after standard-of-care therapy. TCRdb keeps only in-frame clones here, not all; method: immunoSEQ multiplex PCR. The sample lists tens of thousands of clones; 80% to 90% were seen once. Sequencing used PBMCs, obtained from a glioma patient treated with radiotherapy, temozolomide or both. The receptors shown here come from a man aged 25 to 40 with glioma.

The rearrangement uses TRBV6-1 and TRBJ1-4, with D perhaps TRBD1 (5 bases). Germline CDR1 is MNHNS and CDR2 is SASEGT. The CDR3 loop spans 16 amino acids. Trimming left V 2 bases short and J 8 bases short, with 18 bases between. The CDR3 nucleotides read TGTGCCAGCAGTGAACCAGGGTCCCCAGGGAAGGAAAAACTGTTTTTT. Protein sequence: CASSEPGSPGKEKLFF.

This chain links TRBV4-1 with TRBJ1-1, with 9 bases lining up with TRBD1. Germline CDR1 and CDR2: MGHRA and YSYEKL. This CDR3 has 17 amino acids. V trimming: 1 base; J trimming: 5 bases; junction bases outside the gene matches: 11. CDR3 loop: CASSQARTGAKDTEAFF. CDR3 nucleotides: TGCGCCAGCAGCCAAGCGCGGACAGGGGCAAAAGATACTGAAGCTTTCTTT.

This chain uses TRBV2 with TRBJ2-3; D is perhaps TRBD2 (5 bases). Trimming took off 6 bases at V and 0 bases at J, with 19 bases between the two ends. This CDR3 is built from 17 residues. Germline CDR1 and CDR2: SNHLY and FYNNEI. CDR3 nucleotides: TGTGCCAGCAGCTATCCGATAGCGACTCAAAGCACAGATACGCAGTATTTT. Residues: CASSYPIATQSTDTQYF.

This chain links TRBV18 with TRBJ2-7; a possible D gene is TRBD1 (5 bases). Germline values: CDR1 KGHSH, CDR2 LQKENI. The CDR3 extends over 15 amino acids. Trimming shortened V by 3 bases and J by 3 bases, and 15 bases separated the two germline ends. The CDR3 sequence is CASSPSHLDSYEQYF. The CDR3 DNA sequence: TGTGCCAGCTCACCCTCCCACCTTGACAGCTACGAGCAGTACTTC. The complete variable domain, with remaining parts taken from reference TRBV18 and TRBJ2-7, reads NAGVMQNPRHLVRRRGQEARLRCSPMKGHSHVYWYRQLPEEGLKFMVYLQKENIIDESGMPKERFSAEFPKEGPSILRIQQVVRGDSAAYFCASSPSHLDSYEQYFGPGTRLTVT.

J is TRBJ2-1 and V is TRBV9; no firm D call. Trimming shortened V by 4 bases and J by 4 bases, and 15 bases separated the two germline ends. The CDR3 spans 15 residues. In germline, CDR1 is SGDLS, CDR2 YYNGEE. The CDR3 spells CASSFARTVYNEQFF. In DNA, the CDR3 is TGTGCCAGCAGCTTCGCCAGGACGGTGTACAATGAGCAGTTCTTC.

The chain has TRBV7-6 and TRBJ2-5; no firm D call. CDR1 is SGHVS, CDR2 FNYEAQ, per germline. There are 15 residues in the CDR3. V lost 1 base and J 5 bases, leaving 14 bases between the germline ends. DNA for the CDR3: TGTGCCAGCAGCTTAGAGCTGGAATTGGTCGAGACCCAGTACTTC. Translated: CASSLELELVETQYF.

The V call is TRBV13, the J call TRBJ1-1; 8 nucleotides align to TRBD1. This CDR3 is 17 amino acids long. CDR1 and CDR2 from the germline V gene are PRHDT and FYEKMQ (reference sequence). J lost 0 bases, V lost 1 base, and 7 bases had no gene match. CDR3 residues: CASSLVQGAVMNTEAFF. CDR3 nucleotide sequence: TGTGCCAGCAGCTTAGTCCAGGGGGCGGTCATGAACACTGAAGCTTTCTTT.

J is TRBJ2-7 and V is TRBV29-1; D might be TRBD1 (6 bases). Germline V gene lookup returns CDR1 SQVTM and CDR2 ANQGSEA. The CDR3 length is 16 residues. V lost 1 base and J 4 bases, leaving 20 bases between the germline ends. CDR3 coding DNA: TGCAGCGTTGAAGGGGTGTTATACGACAGGACGTACGAGCAGTACTTC. This codes for CSVEGVLYDRTYEQYF.

This chain uses TRBV2 with TRBJ1-5; the match to TRBD1 covers 12 bases. The germline V gene encodes CDR1 SNHLY and CDR2 FYNNEI. This CDR3 spans 16 amino acids. Trimming at V came to 4 bases and at J to 4 bases, leaving 5 bases not matched to a gene. This CDR3 is CASSGDRGRRNQPQHF. The CDR3 coding sequence is TGTGCCAGCAGTGGGGACAGGGGGCGTAGGAATCAGCCCCAGCATTTT.

J is TRBJ1-1 and V is TRBV6-1; D remains unclear. V gave up 10 bases and J gave up 4 bases, with 16 bases separating them. The CDR3 is made up of 13 amino acids. CDR1 is MNHNS, CDR2 SASEGT, per germline. The CDR3 DNA follows: TGTGCCACCAGGCCGAGTTTAAGCACTGAAGCTTTCTTT. Translated: CATRPSLSTEAFF.

V usage is TRBV30 and J usage is TRBJ2-1; maybe TRBD2 (5 bases). Deletions cut 3 bases from V and 14 bases from J, with 20 bases between. The V gene's germline CDR1 is GTSNPN and CDR2 SVGIG (reference sequence). The CDR3 spans 13 residues. DNA of the CDR3: TGTGCCTGGAGCGCTGGACTGGGTGGGGAGAAGTTCTTC. This translates into CAWSAGLGGEKFF.

The chain recombines TRBV7-9 with TRBJ1-2; D gene unclear. V gave up 3 bases and J gave up 4 bases, with 12 bases separating them. This CDR3 contains 14 residues. Germline CDR1 and CDR2: SEHNR and FQNEAQ (reference sequence). This CDR3 is CASSFQSFGYGYTF. For the CDR3, the DNA is TGTGCCAGCAGCTTCCAGAGTTTTGGCTATGGCTACACCTTC.

This sequence joins TRBV15 and TRBJ1-3; D is ambiguous. The CDR3 contains 18 residues. From germline, CDR1 is LNHNV and CDR2 YYDKDF (reference sequence). Trimming took 0 bases from V and 0 from J, leaving 15 bases between them. CDR3 coding DNA: TGTGCCACCAGCAGAGATTTATCCAGGCTCAGCTCTGGAAACACCATATATTTT. Translation gives CATSRDLSRLSSGNTIYF.

CDR3 residues: CASSSDTSYEQYF. The CDR3 nucleotides read TGTGCCAGCAGTTCAGATACCTCCTACGAGCAGTACTTC. This chain connects TRBV25-1 to TRBJ2-7; no clear D. V was shortened by 5 bases and J by 0 bases, with 8 bases between the two germline ends. Per the germline V gene, CDR1 is MGHDK and CDR2 is SYGVNS. This CDR3 comprises 13 residues.

Here the CDR3 reads CAIRGGYSYEQYF. CDR3 DNA sequence: TGTGCCATCCGAGGGGGCTACTCCTACGAGCAGTACTTC. V and J are TRBV10-3 and TRBJ2-7; 7 nucleotides match TRBD1. CDR1 is ENHRY and CDR2 is SYGVKD in the germline V gene. This CDR3 contains 13 residues. V dropped 8 bases and J dropped 0; count of bases not matched to a gene: 4.

The rearrangement joins TRBV6-5 to TRBJ1-3; D is unresolved. Germline lookup yields CDR1 MNHEY and CDR2 SVGAGI. Trimming removed 5 bases from V and 0 bases from J, with 11 bases in between. The CDR3 runs to 15 residues. The CDR3 loop is CASSNYRDSGNTIYF. CDR3 coding DNA: TGTGCCAGCAGTAACTACCGGGACTCTGGAAACACCATATATTTT.

The chain employs TRBV5-6 and TRBJ1-5; D unclear. The CDR3 is made up of 14 amino acids. Trimming stripped 3 bases from V and 7 bases from J, with 14 bases between. Germline V gene lookup returns CDR1 SGHDT and CDR2 YYEEEE. As DNA, the CDR3 is TGTGCCAGCAGCTATAATGGGGTGGCCCAGCCCCAGCATTTT. Translation gives CASSYNGVAQPQHF.

The CDR3 DNA reads as TGTGCCATCAGTGATAATTGGAGTGACACTGAAGCTTTCTTT. Its protein is CAISDNWSDTEAFF. The rearrangement joins TRBV10-3 to TRBJ1-1; D is uncertain. CDR1 ENHRY and CDR2 SYGVKD come from the germline V gene. The CDR3 is 14 residues long. Between the trimmed V and J ends, which lost 3 bases and 3 bases, there was a span of 11 bases.

DNA for the CDR3: TGTGCCATCAGGGAAGGGGGTCGGGGAGAGACCCAGTACTTC. This codes for CAIREGGRGETQYF. V usage is TRBV10-3 and J usage is TRBJ2-5, with a tentative D call TRBD1 (6 bases). Per germline, CDR1 ENHRY and CDR2 SYGVKD. V lost 6 bases and J lost 4, with 15 bases in between. This CDR3 comprises 14 residues.

The chain recombines TRBV7-9 with TRBJ1-2, with a tentative D call TRBD1 (6 bases). Trimming pared 4 bases from V and 0 bases from J, leaving 18 bases between. From germline, CDR1 is SEHNR and CDR2 FQNEAQ (reference sequence). The CDR3 extends over 17 amino acids. This CDR3 reads CASSWRGGTTSNYGYTF. As DNA, the CDR3 is TGTGCCAGCAGCTGGAGAGGGGGAACAACATCTAACTATGGCTACACCTTC.

Turning to this clone: Other DNA sequences within the sample encode an identical CDR3. The V and J genes are TRBV5-1 and TRBJ1-1; D is unclear. The CDR3 is 15 amino acids. From germline, CDR1 is SGHRS and CDR2 YFSETQ. Trimming left V 0 bases short and J 0 bases short, with 9 bases between. The CDR3 reads CASSLDLGMNTEAFF. The DNA of the CDR3 is TGCGCCAGCAGCTTGGATTTAGGGATGAACACTGAAGCTTTCTTT.

The gene calls are TRBV5-4 and TRBJ1-1, with a tentative D call TRBD1 (5 bases). This CDR3 has 13 amino acids. Germline-derived CDR1 and CDR2 are SGHNT and YYREEE (reference sequence). V shed 4 bases and J shed 4 bases, with 11 bases lying between them. CDR3 in amino acids: CASSLGGGTEAFF. CDR3 coding DNA: TGTGCCAGCAGCCTGGGGGGGGGCACTGAAGCTTTCTTT.

The count of this clone is one. The chain uses TRBV18 and TRBJ2-1; 8 bases align to TRBD2. There are 15 residues in the CDR3. J gave up 6 bases and V 3 bases, and 7 bases lay outside the gene matches. The germline V gene has CDR1 KGHSH and CDR2 LQKENI. The CDR3 region has the DNA TGTGCCAGCTCACCCTCGCGGGGGGCCCTCAATGAGCAGTTCTTC. Translating it yields CASSPSRGALNEQFF.

The chain is built from TRBV5-1 and TRBJ2-1; TRBD2 might be the D (5 bases). The CDR3 is 15 amino acids. V lost 0 bases and J 7 bases, leaving 14 bases between the germline ends. The germline V gene has CDR1 SGHRS and CDR2 YFSETQ. CDR3 coding DNA: TGCGCCAGCAGCTTGGGAGGGAACGAGGAAAATGAGCAGTTCTTC. Protein product: CASSLGGNEENEQFF.

The chain carries TRBV5-1 and TRBJ1-2; TRBD1 aligns across 9 bases. This CDR3 has 13 residues. Losses at the gene ends were 2 bases for V and 6 bases for J; bases not matched to a gene: 2. CDR1 is SGHRS, CDR2 YFSETQ, per germline. The CDR3, as DNA: TGCGCCAGCAGCTTTGGGGACAGGGATGGCTACACCTTC. It is translated as CASSFGDRDGYTF.

This chain uses TRBV5-1 with TRBJ2-5, with TRBD1 matching over 10 bases. The germline V gene has CDR1 SGHRS and CDR2 YFSETQ. Trimming removed 4 bases from V and 3 bases from J; junction bases left unmatched: 6. The CDR3 totals 15 residues. The CDR3 region has the DNA TGCGCCAGCAGCGACAGGGGGCTCGACGAAGAGACCCAGTACTTC. Protein sequence: CASSDRGLDEETQYF. The full variable domain, rest sourced from reference TRBV5-1 and TRBJ2-5, is KAGVTQTPRYLIKTRGQQVTLSCSPISGHRSVSWYQQTPGQGLQFLFEYFSETQRNKGNFPGRFSGRQFSNSRSEMNVSTLELGDSALYLCASSDRGLDEETQYFGPGTRLLVL.

This sequence joins TRBV29-1 and TRBJ2-1; D might be TRBD1 (6 bases). Trimming stripped 8 bases from V and 2 bases from J, with 13 bases between. Germline-derived CDR1 and CDR2 are SQVTM and ANQGSEA. The CDR3 consists of 13 residues. CDR3 sequence reads: CSFPTGPYNEQFF. The CDR3, as DNA: TGCAGCTTCCCGACAGGACCCTACAATGAGCAGTTCTTC.

This clone was counted only a few times. The chain employs TRBV4-1 and TRBJ2-5; TRBD2 matches at 9 bases. The CDR3 extends over 18 amino acids. CDR1 and CDR2 from the germline V gene are MGHRA and YSYEKL. With V trimmed by 0 bases and J by 5 bases, 13 bases remained unmatched. CDR3 DNA sequence: TGCGCCAGCAGCCAAGAACGCGGGGGGGTTTCGGGAAGGGAGACCCAGTACTTC. Translated, it gives CASSQERGGVSGRETQYF.

The chain joins TRBV4-1 to TRBJ2-7, with 9 bases matching TRBD1. Germline V gene data show CDR1 as MGHRA and CDR2 as YSYEKL. CDR3 length: 14 residues. Germline trimming cut 1 base from V and 3 bases from J; bases unmatched to any gene: 1. CDR3 residues: CASSQGTGVYEQYF. The CDR3 nucleotides read TGCGCCAGCAGCCAAGGGACAGGGGTCTACGAGCAGTACTTC.

The chain couples TRBV19 to TRBJ1-1; 8 nucleotides match TRBD1. This CDR3 has 14 amino acids. The J segment lost 3 bases and the V segment lost 10 bases, leaving 10 bases of the junction unmatched. Per germline, CDR1 LNHDA and CDR2 SQIVND (reference sequence). CDR3 sequence reads: CAIKARTGHTEAFF. The CDR3 nucleotides read TGTGCCATCAAAGCGCGGACAGGGCACACTGAAGCTTTCTTT.

The chain recombines TRBV14 with TRBJ2-1, with D possibly matching TRBD1 (5 bases). The CDR3 runs 15 residues. The V gene lost 4 bases and the J gene lost 1 base, with 11 bases spanning the gap. Germline V CDR1 and CDR2: SGHDN, FVKESK. The CDR3: CASSPRAGSYNEQFF. The CDR3 DNA is TGTGCCAGCAGCCCCCGGGCAGGGTCCTACAATGAGCAGTTCTTC.

The gene calls are TRBV9 and TRBJ2-4; 12 bases align to TRBD1. Per the germline V gene, CDR1 is SGDLS and CDR2 is YYNGEE. After removal of 2 bases from V and 6 bases from J, the junction contained 6 bases not matched to a gene. The CDR3 consists of 16 residues. The CDR3 DNA follows: TGTGCCAGCAGCGTTGGGACAGGGGGCAGTGGAAACATTCAGTACTTC. It yields the protein CASSVGTGGSGNIQYF.